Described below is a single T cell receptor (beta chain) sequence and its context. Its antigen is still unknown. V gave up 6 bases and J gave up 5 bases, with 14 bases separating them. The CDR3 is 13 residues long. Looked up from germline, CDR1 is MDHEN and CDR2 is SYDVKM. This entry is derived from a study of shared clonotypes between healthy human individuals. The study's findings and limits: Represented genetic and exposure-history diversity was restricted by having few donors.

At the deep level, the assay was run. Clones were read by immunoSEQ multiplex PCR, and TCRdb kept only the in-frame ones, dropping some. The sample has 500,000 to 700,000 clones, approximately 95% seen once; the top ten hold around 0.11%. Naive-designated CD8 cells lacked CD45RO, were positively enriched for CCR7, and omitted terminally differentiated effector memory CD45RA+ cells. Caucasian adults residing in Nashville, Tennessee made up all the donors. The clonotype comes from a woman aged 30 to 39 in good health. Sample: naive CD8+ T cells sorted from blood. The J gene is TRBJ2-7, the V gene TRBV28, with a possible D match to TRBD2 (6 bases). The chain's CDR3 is CASSNRGSNEQYF. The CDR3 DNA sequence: TGTGCCAGCAGCAACCGGGGGAGTAACGAGCAGTACTTC.